The 31 T cell receptor beta chains in this list originate from one sample, sequenced in a study of ipilimumab plus nivolumab after autologous stem cell transplantation. Sequenced by immunoSEQ multiplex PCR; TCRdb stores in-frame clones only, minus some. The data hold about 83,000 clones, with under 85% observed a single time. Sequenced material: PBMCs, taken in a trial of ipilimumab plus nivolumab as post-transplant consolidation. All receptors derive from a male donor with diffuse large B-cell lymphoma.

The V and J genes are TRBV6-6 and TRBJ1-5, with 9 positions matching TRBD1. This CDR3 has 16 amino acids. Germline V lookup: CDR1 MNHNY, CDR2 SVGAGI (reference sequence). V was pared by 2 bases and J by 4 bases, with 6 bases of the junction left unmatched. CDR3 bases: TGTGCCAGCAGTTACACCGGGACAGGGTGGAATCAGCCCCAGCATTTT. Translation gives CASSYTGTGWNQPQHF.

V gene TRBV7-2 combines with J gene TRBJ2-2; 8 bases fit TRBD1. CDR1 is SGHTA, CDR2 FQGNSA, per germline. The CDR3 sequence is 17 residues long. The junction had 15 bases not matched to a gene; V was cut back by 5 bases and J by 7 bases. The CDR3 sequence: CASSHSLGTGGIGELFF. CDR3 coding DNA: TGTGCCAGCAGCCATTCTCTCGGAACAGGGGGGATCGGGGAGCTGTTTTTT.

This chain joins TRBV18 and TRBJ1-1, with D perhaps matching TRBD1 (6 bases). Germline V gives CDR1 KGHSH, CDR2 LQKENI. The length of the CDR3 is 15 residues. The ends were cut back, 0 bases at V and 0 bases at J, with 8 bases in the middle. The CDR3 is CASSPPGALNTEAFF. CDR3 DNA: TGTGCCAGCTCACCACCGGGGGCCCTGAACACTGAAGCTTTCTTT.

The chain is built from TRBV27 and TRBJ2-3, with 8 bases that match TRBD2. Germline V lookup: CDR1 MNHEY, CDR2 SMNVEV (reference sequence). V trimming: 7 bases; J trimming: 2 bases; junction bases outside the gene matches: 11. The CDR3 runs 16 residues. In DNA form, the CDR3 reads TGTGCCAGCAACCCCTACGGGGGGGTGATCACAGATACGCAGTATTTT. Protein sequence: CASNPYGGVITDTQYF.

V gene TRBV6-5 combines with J gene TRBJ1-6; TRBD1 is a possible D gene (6 bases). This CDR3 contains 14 residues. From germline, CDR1 is MNHEY and CDR2 SVGAGI. V was clipped by 6 bases and J by 8 bases, with 14 bases between them. The CDR3, as DNA: TGTGCCAGCAGGAATGGACAGAGACATTCACCCCTCCACTTT. This encodes CASRNGQRHSPLHF.

The genes are TRBV11-2 and TRBJ1-3; the D is unclear. There are 14 residues in the CDR3. V lost 0 bases and J lost 3, with 6 bases in between. Germline CDR1 and CDR2: SGHAT and FQNNGV. CDR3 sequence: CASSLDRGGNTIYF. The CDR3 region has the DNA TGTGCCAGCAGCTTAGATCGGGGTGGAAACACCATATATTTT.

The count of this clone is one. V gene TRBV5-8 combines with J gene TRBJ2-7, with 7 bases lining up with TRBD1. This CDR3 contains 15 residues. V was clipped by 0 bases and J by 1 base; unmatched bases: 4. Germline V lookup: CDR1 SGHTS, CDR2 YDEGEE. The CDR3 DNA is TGTGCCAGCAGCTTGGGACAGGGATGGTCCTACGAGCAGTACTTC. Translation gives CASSLGQGWSYEQYF.

The chain is built from TRBV6-1 and TRBJ1-4, with D possibly matching TRBD1 (5 bases). Germline V gives CDR1 MNHNS, CDR2 SASEGT. The germline V and J ends were trimmed by 6 bases and 8 bases, with 16 bases remaining between them. The CDR3 has 14 residues. This CDR3 is CASRGLGAGEKLFF. The CDR3 nucleotides are TGTGCCAGCAGGGGGCTCGGGGCGGGAGAAAAACTGTTTTTT.

This clone has only one observation. This chain links TRBV30 with TRBJ2-3; D unclear. CDR1 and CDR2 (germline): GTSNPN, SVGIG (reference sequence). Trimming stripped 0 bases from V and 4 bases from J, with 17 bases between. The CDR3 is made up of 16 amino acids. The CDR3 region has the DNA TGTGCCTGGAGTGTAATCCCCACCCCAGGCTCAGATACGCAGTATTTT. This encodes CAWSVIPTPGSDTQYF.

V and J are TRBV7-2 and TRBJ1-5, with D uncertain. The CDR3 sequence is 16 residues long. The V gene's germline CDR1 is SGHTA and CDR2 FQGNSA. Trimming pared 1 base from V and 0 bases from J, leaving 10 bases between. The CDR3 here is CASSLGVFYSNQPQHF. The CDR3 DNA reads as TGTGCCAGCAGCTTAGGTGTATTCTATAGCAATCAGCCCCAGCATTTT.

The chain has TRBV5-1 and TRBJ2-6; D remains unclear. The V end lost 0 bases, the J end lost 2 bases, and 12 bases lay between the germline ends. The V gene's germline CDR1 is SGHRS and CDR2 YFSETQ. This CDR3 spans 17 amino acids. The CDR3 coding sequence is TGCGCCAGCAGCTTGGGTACTACGGCGACTGGGGCCAACGTCCTGACTTTC. It codes for CASSLGTTATGANVLTF.

The V gene is TRBV7-8, the J gene TRBJ1-6; D is possibly TRBD1 (6 bases). The V end was cut by 1 base, the J end by 11 bases, with 12 bases between. Germline V lookup: CDR1 SGHVS, CDR2 FQNEAQ. The CDR3 consists of 14 residues. The CDR3 sequence: CASSLGTVGTPLHF. In DNA form, the CDR3 reads TGTGCCAGCAGCTTAGGGACAGTCGGCACACCCCTCCACTTT.

The chain uses TRBV12-5 and TRBJ1-1, with D maybe TRBD1 (5 bases). The germline V gene encodes CDR1 LGHNT and CDR2 FRNRAP. The CDR3 is made up of 11 amino acids. The V end lost 2 bases, the J end lost 11 bases, and 9 bases lay between the germline ends. The chain's CDR3 is CASGLPGGAFF. The CDR3 DNA reads as TGTGCTAGTGGTTTGCCCGGGGGGGCTTTCTTT.

V and J are TRBV6-6 and TRBJ1-5; 7 bases line up with TRBD1. Germline V gives CDR1 MNHNY, CDR2 SVGAGI (reference sequence). This CDR3 region has 15 residues. J was trimmed by 9 bases and V by 5 bases; bases with no gene match: 13. The CDR3 spells CASSAYRGERGPQHF. DNA for the CDR3: TGTGCCAGCAGTGCCTACAGGGGAGAAAGGGGGCCCCAGCATTTT.

This chain uses TRBV21-1 with TRBJ1-2; the listed D gene, TRBD1, was not tested against the DNA. TRBV21-1 is listed as a pseudogene. The CDR3 runs to 14 residues. The DNA of the CDR3 is TGTGCCAGCAGCAAAGAGCACAGTCCCTATGGCTACACCTTC. This sequence encodes CASSKEHSPYGYTF.

The chain combines TRBV7-9 with TRBJ1-2; D might be TRBD1 (5 bases). The germline V and J ends were trimmed by 3 bases and 8 bases, with 19 bases remaining between them. Per the germline V gene, CDR1 is SEHNR and CDR2 is FQNEAQ (reference sequence). The CDR3 contains 15 residues. CDR3 bases: TGTGCCAGCAGCTTCGGATCTCCGGGGGTAGGGGGCTACACCTTC. This translates into CASSFGSPGVGGYTF.

The chain has TRBV19 and TRBJ1-5; D not resolved. CDR3 length equals 12 residues. V lost 3 bases and J lost 6, with 6 bases in between. Germline V CDR1 and CDR2: LNHDA, SQIVND (reference sequence). CDR3 loop: CASSMIGQPQHF. CDR3 coding DNA: TGTGCCAGTAGTATGATTGGTCAGCCCCAGCATTTT.

There are a few counts of this clone. V is TRBV2 and J is TRBJ1-1, with D unresolved. The CDR3 is 11 residues long. Germline-derived CDR1 and CDR2 are SNHLY and FYNNEI. The ends were cut back, 7 bases at V and 7 bases at J, with 10 bases in the middle. The CDR3 loop is CASTIKVEAFF. The CDR3 DNA is TGTGCCAGCACCATCAAGGTTGAAGCTTTCTTT.

This clone is a singleton in its sample. One end of the junction fails to match germline, which may point to a read error. V gene TRBV6-6 combines with J gene TRBJ2-5, with TRBD2 identical over 10 bases. The CDR3 runs to 13 residues. Germline V gene data show CDR1 as MNHNY and CDR2 as SVGAGI (reference sequence). CDR3 region: CATSQAGGPSQYF. The CDR3 DNA reads TGTGCCACCAGTCAAGCGGGGGGGCCGTCCCAGTACTTC.

The rearrangement uses TRBV6-6 and TRBJ2-2; D might be TRBD1 (6 bases). Germline lookup yields CDR1 MNHNY and CDR2 SVGAGI (reference sequence). The CDR3 spans 16 residues. Between the trimmed V and J ends, which lost 1 base and 5 bases, there was a span of 14 bases. CDR3 nucleotide sequence: TGTGCCAGCAGTTACTTAGGGGGTCGGGGAACCGGGGAGCTGTTTTTT. Translation: CASSYLGGRGTGELFF.

The rearrangement uses TRBV27 and TRBJ1-5, with D tentatively TRBD1 (6 bases). The germline V gene has CDR1 MNHEY and CDR2 SMNVEV (reference sequence). This CDR3 has 14 residues. Trimming removed 3 bases from V and 8 bases from J, with 14 bases in between. The CDR3 DNA is TGTGCCAGCAGTTTTAAGGGGGACTCAAAGCCCCAGCATTTT. As protein: CASSFKGDSKPQHF.

This clone has more than one count but fewer than ten. The chain employs TRBV29-1 and TRBJ2-3; TRBD1 matches at 8 bases. Germline V CDR1 and CDR2: SQVTM, ANQGSEA. Germline trimming cut 3 bases from V and 1 base from J; bases unmatched to any gene: 3. The CDR3 is made up of 14 amino acids. The CDR3 nucleotides are TGCAGCGTTGATCGGGGACAGGGCACAGATACGCAGTATTTT. Translated: CSVDRGQGTDTQYF.

This chain uses TRBV25-1 with TRBJ2-3; possibly TRBD2 for D (5 bases). Germline V gene data show CDR1 as MGHDK and CDR2 as SYGVNS. This CDR3 has 13 residues. V was pared by 4 bases and J by 8 bases, with 13 bases between. The DNA of the CDR3 is TGTGCCAGCAGTGTGCTACTAGAGGGTACGCAGTATTTT. Protein: CASSVLLEGTQYF.

CDR3 in DNA: TGCGCCAGCAGCTTGGAGAGTGGCTACACCTTC. This translates into CASSLESGYTF. The chain couples TRBV5-1 to TRBJ1-2; D not certain. Germline-derived CDR1 and CDR2 are SGHRS and YFSETQ. The CDR3 loop spans 11 amino acids. V was trimmed by 0 bases and J by 7 bases, leaving 4 bases between them.

The chain has TRBV5-4 and TRBJ2-3; TRBD1 aligns across 7 bases. V lost 9 bases and J lost 5; bases outside the gene matches: 12. The CDR3 has 14 amino acids. Germline assignment: CDR1 SGHNT and CDR2 YYREEE (reference sequence). This chain's CDR3 is CATKQGQEVDTQYF. CDR3 DNA: TGTGCCACCAAACAAGGACAGGAGGTAGATACGCAGTATTTT.

The V and J genes are TRBV28 and TRBJ2-5; a weak D match, TRBD2 (5 bases). Looked up from germline, CDR1 is MDHEN and CDR2 is SYDVKM. Deletions cut 3 bases from V and 5 bases from J, with 16 bases between. This CDR3 has 15 amino acids. The CDR3 loop reads CASSFSGELGETQYF. DNA for the CDR3: TGTGCCAGCAGTTTCTCCGGGGAACTAGGGGAGACCCAGTACTTC.

V gene TRBV15 combines with J gene TRBJ2-1, with 7 bases that match TRBD1. The length of the CDR3 is 13 residues. V trimming: 3 bases; J trimming: 7 bases; junction bases outside the gene matches: 3. The germline V gene encodes CDR1 LNHNV and CDR2 YYDKDF (reference sequence). The CDR3 DNA reads TGTGCCACCAGCAGGGGACAGAGGAATGAGCAGTTCTTC. This encodes CATSRGQRNEQFF. The full variable domain, its missing parts supplied by reference TRBV15 and TRBJ2-1, is DAMVIQNPRYQVTQFGKPVTLSCSQTLNHNVMYWYQQKSSQAPKLLFHYYDKDFNNEADTPDNFQSRRPNTSFCFLDIRSPGLGDTAMYLCATSRGQRNEQFFGPGTRLTVL.

A few counts support this clone. The chain joins TRBV9 to TRBJ1-6; D is possibly TRBD1 (6 bases). The V gene lost 5 bases and the J gene lost 10 bases, with 19 bases spanning the gap. This CDR3 has 15 residues. Germline V lookup: CDR1 SGDLS, CDR2 YYNGEE. The CDR3, as DNA: TGTGCCAGCAGTACCGTACAGGGCTCAGGGTCACCCCTCCACTTT. It encodes CASSTVQGSGSPLHF.

This chain connects TRBV7-3 to TRBJ2-2; 7 bases agree with TRBD1. The germline V gene encodes CDR1 SGHTA and CDR2 FQGTGA. The V gene end was trimmed by 5 bases and the J gene end by 3 bases; junction bases not matched to a gene: 6. The CDR3 totals 15 residues. This CDR3 is CASSQGGSYTGELFF. As DNA, the CDR3 is TGTGCCAGCAGCCAAGGGGGCAGTTACACCGGGGAGCTGTTTTTT.

CDR3 nucleotide sequence: TGCGCCAGCAGCTTGGCCACGGACTATGGCTACACCTTC. This sequence encodes CASSLATDYGYTF. The chain uses TRBV5-1 and TRBJ1-2; D is unresolved. The CDR3 runs to 13 residues. Per the germline V gene, CDR1 is SGHRS and CDR2 is YFSETQ. The V gene lost 0 bases and the J gene lost 3 bases, with 6 bases spanning the gap.

The V gene is TRBV7-2, the J gene TRBJ2-2; D gene unclear. The germline gives CDR1 SGHTA, CDR2 FQGNSA. This CDR3 has 13 residues. The V and J ends lost 3 bases and 4 bases respectively, with 6 bases between them. The CDR3 sequence is CASSFSRTGELFF. CDR3 sequence (DNA): TGTGCCAGCAGCTTTAGTCGCACCGGGGAGCTGTTTTTT.